This T cell receptor (beta chain) was documented in a study of shared clonotypes between healthy human individuals. Germline trimming cut 6 bases from V and 3 bases from J; bases unmatched to any gene: 12. The germline gives CDR1 SEHNR, CDR2 FQNEAQ (reference sequence). There are 17 residues in the CDR3. Produced via immunoSEQ multiplex PCR; TCRdb's table is partial and in-frame only. Of about 2 million clones listed, around 96% are singletons. Positive CCR7 selection of CD45RO-negative cells yielded the naive CD8 cells, and terminally differentiated effector memory CD45RA+ cells were excluded. This clonotype originated in a man between 18 and 29 years old in good health. Sequences were obtained from naive CD8+ T cells sorted from blood. This rearrangement joins TRBV7-9 to TRBJ2-4; 9 bases are a match to TRBD1. The CDR3 DNA is TGTGCCAGCAGTCCCACAGGGGGCGGCGTGGTCAAAAACATTCAGTACTTC. Protein product: CASSPTGGGVVKNIQYF.